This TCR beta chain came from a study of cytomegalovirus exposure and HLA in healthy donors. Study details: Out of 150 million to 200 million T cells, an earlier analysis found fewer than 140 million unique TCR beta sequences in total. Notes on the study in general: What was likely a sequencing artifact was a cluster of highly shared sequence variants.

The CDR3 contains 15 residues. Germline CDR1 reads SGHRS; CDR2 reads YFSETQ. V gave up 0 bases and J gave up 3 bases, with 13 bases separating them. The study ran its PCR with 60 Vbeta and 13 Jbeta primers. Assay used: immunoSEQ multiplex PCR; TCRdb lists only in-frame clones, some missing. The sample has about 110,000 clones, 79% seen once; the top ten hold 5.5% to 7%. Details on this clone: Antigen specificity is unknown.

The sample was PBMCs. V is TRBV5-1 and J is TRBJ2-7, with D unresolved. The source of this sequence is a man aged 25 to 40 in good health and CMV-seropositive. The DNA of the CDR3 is TGCGCCAGCAGCTTGGACGGGTCTGGAATCTACGAGCAGTACTTC. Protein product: CASSLDGSGIYEQYF.